The present entry profiles one TCR beta chain with its context. This sample was included in a study of blood T cell repertoires in COVID-19. On the study more broadly: There were acute and convalescent COVID-19 samples, and they came from the United States, Italy and Spain.

Across 24 US areas, participants ranged in age from 18 to 89 years. Cohort 3 donors were reported recovered after two negative PCRs, clearance, or symptom resolution. This table comes from immunoSEQ multiplex PCR, and its TCRdb copy is limited to in-frame clones, with some not included. The sample lists 400,000 to 500,000 clones, approximately 88% occurring once. The CDR3 totals 15 residues. Germline CDR1 is MNHEY and CDR2 is SMNVEV (reference sequence). Trimming removed 5 bases at V and 5 bases at J, with 18 bases between. Sequenced input: PBMCs or T cells enriched from blood (not recorded which). The chain couples TRBV27 to TRBJ1-1, with D unclear. The source is a woman between 40 and 50 years old who had recovered from COVID-19. The CDR3 is CASSLYNPTRTEAFF. The CDR3 nucleotides read TGTGCCAGCAGTCTCTACAATCCAACGCGGACTGAAGCTTTCTTT.